This T cell receptor beta chain was identified during a study of PD-1 blockade in classical Hodgkin lymphoma. Findings and limits, study-wide: Underlying causes for the observed repertoire differences were not defined, possibly disease activity or prior therapy. Healthy donors reportedly exceeded newly diagnosed patients in baseline TCR diversity. Patients who began taking nivolumab under 1 year after ASCT were left out. Patients who responded completely had about the same baseline diversity as newly diagnosed patients.

Each patient's relapse followed autologous stem cell transplantation, and brentuximab vedotin exposure varied. The CDR3 spans 17 residues. CDR1 is LGHNA and CDR2 is YSLEER in the germline V gene. V lost 0 bases and J lost 2, with 13 bases in between. Produced via immunoSEQ multiplex PCR; TCRdb's table is partial and in-frame only. The sample has 20,000 to 30,000 clones, roughly 82% seen once. Notes on this clone: Its cognate antigen is unknown.

Sequenced here: peripheral blood mononuclear cells (PBMCs), sampled before the second cycle of nivolumab. The chain is built from TRBV4-3 and TRBJ2-2, with unresolved D. The receptor comes from a human donor with classical Hodgkin lymphoma. Here the CDR3 reads CASSQDPAGPNTGELFF. The DNA for the CDR3 is TGCGCCAGCAGCCAAGATCCAGCCGGGCCCAACACCGGGGAGCTGTTTTTT.